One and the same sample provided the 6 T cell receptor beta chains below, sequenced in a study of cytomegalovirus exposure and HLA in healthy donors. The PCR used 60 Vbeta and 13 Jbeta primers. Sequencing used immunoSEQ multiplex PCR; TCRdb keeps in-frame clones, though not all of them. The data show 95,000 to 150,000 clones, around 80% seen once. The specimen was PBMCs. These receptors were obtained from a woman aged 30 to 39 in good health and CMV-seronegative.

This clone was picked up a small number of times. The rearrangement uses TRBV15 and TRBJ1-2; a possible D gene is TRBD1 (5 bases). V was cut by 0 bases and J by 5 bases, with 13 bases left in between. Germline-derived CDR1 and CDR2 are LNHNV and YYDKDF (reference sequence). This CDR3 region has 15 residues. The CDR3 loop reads CATSRDLVGVYGYTF. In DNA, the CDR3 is TGTGCCACCAGCAGAGATCTGGTAGGGGTATATGGCTACACCTTC.

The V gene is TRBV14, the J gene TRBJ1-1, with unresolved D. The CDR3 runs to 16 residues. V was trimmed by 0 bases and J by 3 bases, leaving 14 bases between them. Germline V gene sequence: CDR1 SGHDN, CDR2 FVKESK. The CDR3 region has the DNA TGTGCCAGCAGCCAAGATATTGGCCCGACTTACACTGAAGCTTTCTTT. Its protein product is CASSQDIGPTYTEAFF.

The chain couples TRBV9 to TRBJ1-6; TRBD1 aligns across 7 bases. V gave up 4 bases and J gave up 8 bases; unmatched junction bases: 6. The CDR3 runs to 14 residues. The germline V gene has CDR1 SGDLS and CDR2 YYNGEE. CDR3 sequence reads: CASSKGALDSPLHF. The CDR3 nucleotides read TGTGCCAGCAGCAAGGGGGCCCTTGATTCACCCCTCCACTTT. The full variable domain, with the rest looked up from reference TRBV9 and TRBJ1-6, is DSGVTQTPKHLITATGQRVTLRCSPRSGDLSVYWYQQSLDQGLQFLIQYYNGEERAKGNILERFSAQQFPDLHSELNLSSLELGDSALYFCASSKGALDSPLHFGNGTRLTVT.

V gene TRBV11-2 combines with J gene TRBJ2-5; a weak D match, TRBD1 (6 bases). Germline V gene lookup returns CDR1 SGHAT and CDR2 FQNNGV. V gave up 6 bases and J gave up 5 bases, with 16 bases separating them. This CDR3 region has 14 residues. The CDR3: CASRRQAGPETQYF. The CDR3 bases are TGTGCCAGCAGGAGACAGGCGGGCCCCGAGACCCAGTACTTC.

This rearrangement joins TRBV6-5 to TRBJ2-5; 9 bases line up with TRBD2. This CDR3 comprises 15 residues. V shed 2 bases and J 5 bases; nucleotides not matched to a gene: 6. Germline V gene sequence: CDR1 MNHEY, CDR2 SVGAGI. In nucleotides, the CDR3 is TGTGCCAGCAGTTACAGTCTAGCGGGGCGGGAGACCCAGTACTTC. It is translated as CASSYSLAGRETQYF.

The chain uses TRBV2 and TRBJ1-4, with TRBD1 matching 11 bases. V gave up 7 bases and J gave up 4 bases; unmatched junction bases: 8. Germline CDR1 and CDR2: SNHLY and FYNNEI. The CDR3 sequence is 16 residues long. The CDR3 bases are TGTGCCAGCAAACCGGGACAGGGGGTGCGTAATGAAAAACTGTTTTTT. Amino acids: CASKPGQGVRNEKLFF.